The sequence of this T cell receptor (beta chain) was determined in a study of graft-versus-host responses after intestinal transplantation. Study in general: The whole recipient group had anti-thymocyte globulin induction followed by tacrolimus and steroids for around 3 years.

Processed graft tissue released its intraepithelial and lamina propria lymphocytes. Study results and caveats: Those patients showing graft-donor T cell macrochimerism displayed high graft-versus-host to host-versus-graft clonal ratios in allografts. Recipient marrow contained GvH clones, some of which appeared first in ileum or blood.

Libraries were prepared by immunoSEQ multiplex PCR; TCRdb keeps only in-frame clonotypes and omits some of them. Here the sample spans about 63,000 clones, under 90% being singletons. In its sample, this clone was seen a few times. Its specificity is not known. Germline loops: CDR1 SNHLY, CDR2 FYNNEI. Trimming took off 3 bases at V and 4 bases at J, with 1 base between the two ends. The CDR3 covers 10 residues. The V and J genes are TRBV2 and TRBJ2-7; the D is unclear. This sequence was found in a human patient who received an intestinal transplant, so some T cells may come from the graft donor. Here the sequenced sample was ileum tissue, taken more than 350 days after transplant. CDR3 nucleotide sequence: TGTGCCAGCAGTGAGTACGAGCAGTACTTC. Amino acid sequence: CASSEYEQYF.